This record looks at one TCR beta chain sequence and its context. Its specificity is not known. The data originate from a study of CD8 T cells in ankylosing spondylitis. Findings of the study overall: Reports say disease-linked clones showed up significantly more in matched ankylosing spondylitis synovial fluid. Several of the motif variants were reported before in synovial fluid and blood from reactive arthritis.

Each CDR3 protein gets one entry after TCRdb re-called the 5' RACE reads with MiXCR. This table has 250,000 to 300,000 distinct CDR3 sequences, roughly 20% appearing once. Material: blood, either unsorted or a sorted T cell fraction (not recorded which). This clonotype originated in a male donor with ankylosing spondylitis or in good health (not recorded which).

CDR3 sequence: CASSLDGGSGNTIYF. The CDR3 nucleotides are TGCGCCAGCAGCTTGGATGGAGGGTCCGGAAACACCATATATTTT. The chain joins TRBV5-1 to TRBJ1-3; no reliable D call. This CDR3 has 15 amino acids. CDR1 and CDR2 (germline): SGHRS, YFSETQ. V dropped 0 bases and J dropped 4 bases, with 11 bases sitting between them.